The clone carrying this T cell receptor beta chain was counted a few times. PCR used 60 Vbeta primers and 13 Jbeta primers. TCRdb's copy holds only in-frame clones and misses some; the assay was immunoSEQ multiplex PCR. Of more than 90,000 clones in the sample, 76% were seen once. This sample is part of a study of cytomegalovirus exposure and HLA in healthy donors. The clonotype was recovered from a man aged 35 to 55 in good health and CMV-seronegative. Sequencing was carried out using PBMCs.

The CDR3 sequence: CASSLLQGSDGYTF. DNA of the CDR3: TGTGCCAGCAGTTTACTACAGGGTTCGGATGGCTACACCTTC. The chain employs TRBV28 and TRBJ1-2; possibly TRBD1 for D (6 bases). Per the germline V gene, CDR1 is MDHEN and CDR2 is SYDVKM. CDR3 length: 14 residues. Between the trimmed V and J ends, which lost 2 bases and 6 bases, there was a span of 13 bases.